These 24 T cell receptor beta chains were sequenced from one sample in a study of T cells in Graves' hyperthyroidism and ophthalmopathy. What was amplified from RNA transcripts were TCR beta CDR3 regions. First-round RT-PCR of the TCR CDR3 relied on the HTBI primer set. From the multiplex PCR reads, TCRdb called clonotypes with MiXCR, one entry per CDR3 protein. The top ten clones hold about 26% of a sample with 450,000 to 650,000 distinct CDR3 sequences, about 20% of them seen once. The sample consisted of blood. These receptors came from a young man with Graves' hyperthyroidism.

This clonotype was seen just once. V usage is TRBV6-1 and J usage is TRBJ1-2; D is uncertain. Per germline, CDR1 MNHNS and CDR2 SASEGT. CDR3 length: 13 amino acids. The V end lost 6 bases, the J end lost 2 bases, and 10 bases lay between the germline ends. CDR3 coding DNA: TGTGCCAGCAGCGTCGACGGGAACTATGGCTACACCTTC. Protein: CASSVDGNYGYTF.

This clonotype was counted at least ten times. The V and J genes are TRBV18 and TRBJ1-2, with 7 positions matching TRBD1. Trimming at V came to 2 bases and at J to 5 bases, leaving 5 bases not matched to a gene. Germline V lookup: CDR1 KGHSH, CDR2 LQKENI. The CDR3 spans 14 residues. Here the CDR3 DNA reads TGTGCCAGCTCACCATTGGGACAGCAATATGGCTACACCTTC. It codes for CASSPLGQQYGYTF.

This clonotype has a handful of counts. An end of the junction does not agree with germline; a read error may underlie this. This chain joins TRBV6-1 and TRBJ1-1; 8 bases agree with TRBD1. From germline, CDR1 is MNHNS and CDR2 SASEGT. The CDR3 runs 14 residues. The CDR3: CASRPGQEFTKAFF. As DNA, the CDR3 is TGTGCCAGCAGACCGGGACAGGAGTTCACTAAAGCTTTCTTT.

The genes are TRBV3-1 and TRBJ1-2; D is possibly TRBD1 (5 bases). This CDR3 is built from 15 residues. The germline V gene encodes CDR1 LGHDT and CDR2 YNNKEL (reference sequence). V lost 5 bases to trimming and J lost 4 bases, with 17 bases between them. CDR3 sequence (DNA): TGTGCCAGCAGCTCTGACTTAGGACACAGCTATGGCTACACCTTC. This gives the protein CASSSDLGHSYGYTF.

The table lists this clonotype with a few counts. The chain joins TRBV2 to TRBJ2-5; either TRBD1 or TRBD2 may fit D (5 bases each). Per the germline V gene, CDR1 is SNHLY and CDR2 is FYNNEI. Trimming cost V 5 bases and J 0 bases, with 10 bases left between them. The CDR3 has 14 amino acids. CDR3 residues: CASSIGDHQETQYF. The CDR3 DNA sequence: TGTGCCAGCAGTATAGGGGACCACCAAGAGACCCAGTACTTC.

CDR3 amino acids: CSASLSNQPQHF. As DNA, the CDR3 is TGCAGTGCTAGTCTTAGCAATCAGCCCCAGCATTTT. The V and J genes are TRBV20-1 and TRBJ1-5, with D unresolved. Per the germline V gene, CDR1 is DFQATT and CDR2 is SNEGSKA (reference sequence). This CDR3 spans 12 amino acids. The V and J ends lost 3 bases and 0 bases respectively, with 3 bases between them.

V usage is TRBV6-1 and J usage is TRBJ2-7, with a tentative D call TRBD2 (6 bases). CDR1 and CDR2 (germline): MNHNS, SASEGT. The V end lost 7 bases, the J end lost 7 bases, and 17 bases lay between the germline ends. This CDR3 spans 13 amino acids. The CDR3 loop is CASTTGGRREQYF. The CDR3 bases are TGTGCCAGCACCACAGGAGGGCGGAGGGAGCAGTACTTC.

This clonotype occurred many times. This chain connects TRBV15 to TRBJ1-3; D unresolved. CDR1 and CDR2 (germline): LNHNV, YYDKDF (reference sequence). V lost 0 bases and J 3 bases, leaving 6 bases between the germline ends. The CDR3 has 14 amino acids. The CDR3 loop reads CATSRELDGNTIYF. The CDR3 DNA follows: TGTGCCACCAGCAGAGAGTTGGATGGAAACACCATATATTTT.

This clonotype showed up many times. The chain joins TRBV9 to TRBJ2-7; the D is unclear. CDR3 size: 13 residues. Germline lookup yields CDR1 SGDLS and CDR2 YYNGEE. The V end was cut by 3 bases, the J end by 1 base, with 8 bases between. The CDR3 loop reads CASSDSESYEQYF. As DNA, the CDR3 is TGTGCCAGCAGCGACAGTGAATCCTACGAGCAGTACTTC. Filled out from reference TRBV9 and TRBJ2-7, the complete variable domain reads DSGVTQTPKHLITATGQRVTLRCSPRSGDLSVYWYQQSLDQGLQFLIQYYNGEERAKGNILERFSAQQFPDLHSELNLSSLELGDSALYFCASSDSESYEQYFGPGTRLTVT.

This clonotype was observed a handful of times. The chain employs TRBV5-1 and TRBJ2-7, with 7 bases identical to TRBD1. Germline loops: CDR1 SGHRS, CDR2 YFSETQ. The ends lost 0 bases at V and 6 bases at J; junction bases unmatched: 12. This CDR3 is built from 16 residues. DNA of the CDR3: TGCGCCAGCAGCTTGGGATTGGGGACAGCCCGTGGCGAGCAGTACTTC. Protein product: CASSLGLGTARGEQYF.

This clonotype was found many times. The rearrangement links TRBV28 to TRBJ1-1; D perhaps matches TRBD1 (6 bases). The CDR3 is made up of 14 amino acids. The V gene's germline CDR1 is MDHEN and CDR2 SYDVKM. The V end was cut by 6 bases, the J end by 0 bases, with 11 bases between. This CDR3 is CASRYQGLNTEAFF. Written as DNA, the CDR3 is TGTGCCAGCAGATACCAGGGGCTGAACACTGAAGCTTTCTTT.

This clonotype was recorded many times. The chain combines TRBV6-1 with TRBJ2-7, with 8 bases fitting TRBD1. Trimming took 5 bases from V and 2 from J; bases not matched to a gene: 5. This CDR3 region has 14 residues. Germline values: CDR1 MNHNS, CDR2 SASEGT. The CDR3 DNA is TGTGCCAGCAGTCGAACAGGGGGAACCTACGAGCAGTACTTC. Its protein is CASSRTGGTYEQYF.

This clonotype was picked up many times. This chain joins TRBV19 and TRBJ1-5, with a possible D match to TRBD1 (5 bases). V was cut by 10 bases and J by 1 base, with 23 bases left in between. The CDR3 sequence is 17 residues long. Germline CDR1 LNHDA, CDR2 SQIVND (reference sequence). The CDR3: CATGGEIPSGSNQPQHF. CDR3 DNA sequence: TGTGCCACTGGGGGGGAGATACCGTCGGGGAGCAATCAGCCCCAGCATTTT.

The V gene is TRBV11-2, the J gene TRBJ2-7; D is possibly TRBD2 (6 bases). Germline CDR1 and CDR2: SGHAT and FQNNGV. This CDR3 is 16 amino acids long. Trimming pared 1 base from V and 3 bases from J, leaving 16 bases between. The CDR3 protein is CASSLVGSGLDYEQYF. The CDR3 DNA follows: TGTGCCAGCAGCTTAGTAGGGTCGGGACTCGACTACGAGCAGTACTTC.

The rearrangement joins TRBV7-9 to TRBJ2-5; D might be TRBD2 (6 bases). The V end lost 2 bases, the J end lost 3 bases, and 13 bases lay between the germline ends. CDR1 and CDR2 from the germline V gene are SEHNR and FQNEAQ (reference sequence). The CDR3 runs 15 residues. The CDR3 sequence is CASSLSWRGKETQYF. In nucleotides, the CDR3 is TGTGCCAGCAGCTTATCCTGGCGGGGTAAAGAGACCCAGTACTTC.

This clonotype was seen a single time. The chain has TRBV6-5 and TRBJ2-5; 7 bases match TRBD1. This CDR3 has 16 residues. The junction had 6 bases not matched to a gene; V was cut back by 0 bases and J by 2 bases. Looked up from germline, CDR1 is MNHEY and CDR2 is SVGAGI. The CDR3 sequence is CASSYSIGDSQETQYF. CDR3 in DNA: TGTGCCAGCAGTTACTCAATTGGGGACAGTCAAGAGACCCAGTACTTC.

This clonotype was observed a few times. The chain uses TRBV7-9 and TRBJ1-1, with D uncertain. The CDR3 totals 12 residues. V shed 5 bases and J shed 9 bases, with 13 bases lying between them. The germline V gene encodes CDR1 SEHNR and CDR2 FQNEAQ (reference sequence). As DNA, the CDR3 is TGTGCCAGCAGCGGCGCCGAAGGAAAAGCTTTCTTT. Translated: CASSGAEGKAFF.

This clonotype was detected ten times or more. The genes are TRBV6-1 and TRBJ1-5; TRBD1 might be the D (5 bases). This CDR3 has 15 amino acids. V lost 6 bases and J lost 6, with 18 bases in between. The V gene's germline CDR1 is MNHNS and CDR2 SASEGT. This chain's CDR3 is CASRGDGRGTQPQHF. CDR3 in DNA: TGTGCCAGCAGGGGAGATGGACGGGGGACTCAGCCCCAGCATTTT.

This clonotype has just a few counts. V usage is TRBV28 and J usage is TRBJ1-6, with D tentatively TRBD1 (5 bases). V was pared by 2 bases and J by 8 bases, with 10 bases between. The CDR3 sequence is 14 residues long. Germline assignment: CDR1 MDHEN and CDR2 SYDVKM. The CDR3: CASSLHQTDSPLHF. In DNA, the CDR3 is TGTGCCAGCAGTTTACACCAGACAGATTCACCCCTCCACTTT.

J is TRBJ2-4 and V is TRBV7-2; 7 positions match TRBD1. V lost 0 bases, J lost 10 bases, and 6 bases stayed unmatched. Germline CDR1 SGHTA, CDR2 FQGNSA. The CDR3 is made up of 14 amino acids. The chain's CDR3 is CASSLARDSTIQYF. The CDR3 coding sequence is TGTGCCAGCAGCTTAGCCCGGGACAGCACAATTCAGTACTTC. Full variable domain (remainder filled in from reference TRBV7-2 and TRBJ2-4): GAGVSQSPSNKVTEKGKDVELRCDPISGHTALYWYRQSLGQGLEFLIYFQGNSAPDKSGLPSDRFSAERTGGSVSTLTIQRTQQEDSAVYLCASSLARDSTIQYFGAGTRLSVL.

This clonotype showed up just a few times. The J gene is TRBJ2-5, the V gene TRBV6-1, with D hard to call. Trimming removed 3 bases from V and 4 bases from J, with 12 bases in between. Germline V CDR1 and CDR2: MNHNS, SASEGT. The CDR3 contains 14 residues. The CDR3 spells CASSDLVGSETQYF. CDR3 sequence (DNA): TGTGCCAGCAGTGATTTGGTGGGGTCAGAGACCCAGTACTTC.

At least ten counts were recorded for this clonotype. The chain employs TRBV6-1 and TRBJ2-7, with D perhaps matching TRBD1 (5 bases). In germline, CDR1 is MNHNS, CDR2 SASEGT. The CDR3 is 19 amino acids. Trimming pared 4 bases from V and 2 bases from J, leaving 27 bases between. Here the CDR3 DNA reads TGTGCCAGCAGTGGTGGCTCCCGGTTTGTGGGGCCTAATCCCTACGAGCAGTACTTC. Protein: CASSGGSRFVGPNPYEQYF.

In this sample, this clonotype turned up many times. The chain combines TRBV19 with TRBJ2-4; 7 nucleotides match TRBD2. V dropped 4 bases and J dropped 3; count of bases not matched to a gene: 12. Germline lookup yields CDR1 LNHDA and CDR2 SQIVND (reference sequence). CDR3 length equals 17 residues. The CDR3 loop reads CASSKYSTSEVKNIQYF. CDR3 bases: TGTGCCAGTAGTAAGTACTCAACTAGCGAAGTCAAAAACATTCAGTACTTC.

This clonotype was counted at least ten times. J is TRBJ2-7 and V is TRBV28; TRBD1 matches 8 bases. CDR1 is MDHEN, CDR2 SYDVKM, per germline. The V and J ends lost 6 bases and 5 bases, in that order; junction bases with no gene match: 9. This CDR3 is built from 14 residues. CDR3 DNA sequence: TGTGCCAGCAGCTCCCCAGGGGGCGCGGACGAGCAGTACTTC. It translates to CASSSPGGADEQYF.